The table lists the clone carrying this TCR beta chain with a count of one. The antigen is unknown. Per germline, CDR1 MNHEY and CDR2 SVGEGT. The CDR3 extends over 15 amino acids. The V and J ends lost 4 bases and 3 bases respectively, with 13 bases between them. The record originates from a study of identical twins. The study, taken as a whole, reports: Excess twin sharing in beta out-of-frame sequences was weaker. Invariant MAIT and iNKT cells are populations that could partly confound zero-insertion analyses.

TCRdb recomputed calls from the 5' RACE reads with MiXCR, one row per CDR3 protein. Seen here are about 480,000 distinct CDR3 sequences, 13% to 15% observed once, and the top ten hold more than 0.5%. The data also belong to a second study, concerning yellow fever vaccine responses in identical twins.

Source material: CD4+ T cells sorted from blood. The TCR comes from a young woman in good health. V and J are TRBV6-2 or TRBV6-3 and TRBJ2-1; D possibly corresponds to TRBD2 (5 bases). The CDR3 spells CASSFGGPIYNEQFF. CDR3 bases: TGTGCCAGCAGTTTTGGCGGGCCGATCTACAATGAGCAGTTCTTC.